This entry describes one T cell receptor (beta chain). Antigen: not known. Combining a sample-barcoded 5' primer with a J-beta primer mix, a second PCR ran for about 7 to 11 cycles. All samples yielded 3 million or more CDR3-containing paired-end reads. TCRdb ran MiXCR on the 5' RACE reads and lists one entry per CDR3 protein. The sample lists approximately 940,000 distinct CDR3 sequences, approximately 49% seen once, with 10% to 15% in the top ten. The data derive from a study of blood T cells in healthy people across ages. Regarding the study as a whole: Per-million-T-cell TCR beta diversity fell roughly linearly with age.

This CDR3 region has 12 residues. Deletions cut 5 bases from V and 7 bases from J, with 9 bases between. Material: blood. The chain employs TRBV12-3 or TRBV12-4 and TRBJ1-5; D remains unclear. The sequence was collected from a man between 25 and 39 years old in good health. The CDR3: CASSPYVQPQHF. In nucleotides, the CDR3 is TGTGCCAGCAGTCCCTATGTCCAGCCCCAGCATTTT.